This record concerns one TCR beta chain sequence. This entry is derived from a study of blood T cell repertoires in COVID-19. Study-wide background: T cells, B-cell-depleted T cells, or PBMCs provided the cDNA or gDNA that served as material.

Repertoires were generated with immunoSEQ multiplex PCR, while TCRdb's copy carries only in-frame clones and drops some. The data show 120,000 to 150,000 clones, with about 83% seen just once and 8.6% held by the top ten. The sequence was obtained from a woman between 50 and 59 years old with active or convalescent COVID-19. The sequencing input was peripheral blood.

CDR3 protein: CASSIAYRGRETNTGELFF. The CDR3 DNA follows: TGTGCCAGTAGTATAGCCTACAGGGGACGAGAGACCAACACCGGGGAGCTGTTTTTT. The V and J genes are TRBV19 and TRBJ2-2; 7 bases are a match to TRBD1. The junction had 13 bases not matched to a gene; V was cut back by 1 base and J by 2 bases. The CDR3 spans 19 residues. The germline CDR1 and CDR2 sequences are LNHDA and SQIVND (reference sequence).